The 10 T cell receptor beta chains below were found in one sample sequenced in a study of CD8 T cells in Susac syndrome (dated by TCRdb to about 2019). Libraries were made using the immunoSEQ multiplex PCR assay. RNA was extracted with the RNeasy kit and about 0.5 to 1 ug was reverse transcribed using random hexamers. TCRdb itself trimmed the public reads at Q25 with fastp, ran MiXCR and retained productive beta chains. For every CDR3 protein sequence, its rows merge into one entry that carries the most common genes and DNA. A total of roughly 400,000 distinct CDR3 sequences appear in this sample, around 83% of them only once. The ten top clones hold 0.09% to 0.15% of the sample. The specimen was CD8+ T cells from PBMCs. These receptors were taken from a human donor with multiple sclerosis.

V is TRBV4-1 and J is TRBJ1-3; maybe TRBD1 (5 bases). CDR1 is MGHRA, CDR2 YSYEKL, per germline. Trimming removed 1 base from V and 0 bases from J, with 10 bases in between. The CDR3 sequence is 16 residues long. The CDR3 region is CASSQGDSPSGNTIYF. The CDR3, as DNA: TGCGCCAGCAGCCAAGGAGACAGTCCCTCTGGAAACACCATATATTTT.

The CDR3: CASSFIRDRSPDTQYF. The CDR3 coding sequence is TGTGCCAGCAGCTTTATACGGGACAGATCCCCAGATACGCAGTATTTT. V is TRBV7-8 and J is TRBJ2-3; 7 nucleotides match TRBD1. Germline assignment: CDR1 SGHVS and CDR2 FQNEAQ. Trimming took 3 bases from V and 4 from J; bases not matched to a gene: 10. CDR3 size: 16 residues.

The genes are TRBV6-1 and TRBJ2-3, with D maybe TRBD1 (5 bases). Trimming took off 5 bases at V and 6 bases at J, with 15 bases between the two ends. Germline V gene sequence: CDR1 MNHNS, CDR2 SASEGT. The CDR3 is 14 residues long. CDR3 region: CASSTGSVRDTQYF. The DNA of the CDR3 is TGTGCCAGCAGTACAGGCTCCGTTCGGGATACGCAGTATTTT.

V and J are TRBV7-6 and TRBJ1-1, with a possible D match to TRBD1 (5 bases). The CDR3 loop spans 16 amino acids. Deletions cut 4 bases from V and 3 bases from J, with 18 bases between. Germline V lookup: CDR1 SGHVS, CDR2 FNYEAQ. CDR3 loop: CASSSPLQGFDTEAFF. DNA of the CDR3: TGTGCCAGCAGCTCCCCTTTGCAGGGATTCGACACTGAAGCTTTCTTT.

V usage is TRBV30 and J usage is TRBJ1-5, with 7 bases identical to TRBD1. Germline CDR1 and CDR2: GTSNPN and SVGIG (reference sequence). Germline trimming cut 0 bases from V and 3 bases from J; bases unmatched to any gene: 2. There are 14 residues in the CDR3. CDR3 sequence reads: CAWSVDRANQPQHF. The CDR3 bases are TGTGCCTGGAGTGTCGACAGGGCCAATCAGCCCCAGCATTTT.

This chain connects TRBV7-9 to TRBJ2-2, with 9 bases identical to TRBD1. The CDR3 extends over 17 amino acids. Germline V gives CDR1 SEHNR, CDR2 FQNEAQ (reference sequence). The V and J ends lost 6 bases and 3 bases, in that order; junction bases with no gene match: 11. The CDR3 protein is CASRLRIRDRDTGELFF. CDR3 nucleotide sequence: TGTGCCAGCAGGTTGAGAATTCGGGACAGGGACACCGGGGAGCTGTTTTTT.

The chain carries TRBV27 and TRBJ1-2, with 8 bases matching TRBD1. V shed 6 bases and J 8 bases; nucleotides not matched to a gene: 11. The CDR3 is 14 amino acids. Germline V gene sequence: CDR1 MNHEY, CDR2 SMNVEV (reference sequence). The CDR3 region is CASRLQGAYYGYTF. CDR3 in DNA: TGTGCCAGCAGACTTCAGGGGGCCTATTACGGCTACACCTTC.

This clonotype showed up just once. CDR3 loop: CASSLGIQGPNGYTF. CDR3 DNA: TGTGCCAGCAGTTTAGGGATCCAGGGCCCTAATGGCTACACCTTC. This chain links TRBV27 with TRBJ1-2, with D perhaps TRBD1 (5 bases). V was pared by 2 bases and J by 6 bases, with 16 bases between. Per germline, CDR1 MNHEY and CDR2 SMNVEV (reference sequence). The CDR3 runs to 15 residues.

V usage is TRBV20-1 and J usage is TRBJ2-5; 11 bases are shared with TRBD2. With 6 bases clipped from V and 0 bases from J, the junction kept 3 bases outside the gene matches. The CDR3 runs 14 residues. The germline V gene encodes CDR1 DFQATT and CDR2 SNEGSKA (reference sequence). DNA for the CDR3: TGCAGTGCGTCTAGCGGGAGGTACCAAGAGACCCAGTACTTC. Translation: CSASSGRYQETQYF.

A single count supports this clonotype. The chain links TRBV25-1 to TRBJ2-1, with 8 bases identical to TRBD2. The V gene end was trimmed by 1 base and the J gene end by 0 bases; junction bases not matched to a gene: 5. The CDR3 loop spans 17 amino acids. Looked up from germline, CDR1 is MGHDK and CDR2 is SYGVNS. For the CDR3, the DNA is TGTGCCAGCAGTGAATTTCTGCGGGGGGCCTCCTACAATGAGCAGTTCTTC. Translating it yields CASSEFLRGASYNEQFF.